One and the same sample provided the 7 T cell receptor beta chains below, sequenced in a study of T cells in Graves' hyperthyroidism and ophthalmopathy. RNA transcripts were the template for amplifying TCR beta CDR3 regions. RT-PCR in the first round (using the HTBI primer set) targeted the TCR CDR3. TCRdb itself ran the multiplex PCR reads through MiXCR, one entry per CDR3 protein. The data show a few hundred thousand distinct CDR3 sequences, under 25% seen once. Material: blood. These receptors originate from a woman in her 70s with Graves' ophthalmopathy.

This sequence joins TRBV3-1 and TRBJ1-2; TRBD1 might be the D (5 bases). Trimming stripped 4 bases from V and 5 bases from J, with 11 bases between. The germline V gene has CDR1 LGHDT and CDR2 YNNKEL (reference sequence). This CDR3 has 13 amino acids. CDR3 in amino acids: CASSRDGKYGYTF. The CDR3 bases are TGTGCCAGCAGCCGGGACGGAAAATATGGCTACACCTTC.

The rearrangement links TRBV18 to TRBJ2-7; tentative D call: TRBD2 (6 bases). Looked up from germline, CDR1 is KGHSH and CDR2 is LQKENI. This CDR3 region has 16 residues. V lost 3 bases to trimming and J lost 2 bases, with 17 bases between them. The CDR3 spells CASSPPGRGTPYEQYF. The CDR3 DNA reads TGTGCCAGCTCACCCCCCGGGAGAGGAACCCCCTACGAGCAGTACTTC.

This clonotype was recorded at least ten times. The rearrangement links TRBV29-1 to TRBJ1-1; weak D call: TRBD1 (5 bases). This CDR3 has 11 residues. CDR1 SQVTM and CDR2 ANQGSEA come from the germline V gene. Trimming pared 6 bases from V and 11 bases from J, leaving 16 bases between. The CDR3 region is CSVDGGGNAFF. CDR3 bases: TGCAGCGTCGATGGGGGAGGGAATGCTTTCTTT.

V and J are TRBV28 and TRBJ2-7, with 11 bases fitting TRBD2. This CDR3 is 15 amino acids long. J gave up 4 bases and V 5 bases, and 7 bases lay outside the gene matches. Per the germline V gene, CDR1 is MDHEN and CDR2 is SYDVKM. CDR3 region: CASSRSGRALYEQYF. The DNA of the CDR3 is TGTGCCAGCAGTCGTAGCGGGAGGGCGTTATACGAGCAGTACTTC.

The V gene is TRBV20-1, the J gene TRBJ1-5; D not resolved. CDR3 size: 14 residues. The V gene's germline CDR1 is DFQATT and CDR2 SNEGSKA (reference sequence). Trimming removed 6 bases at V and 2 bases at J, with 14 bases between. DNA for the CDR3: TGCAGTGCAAAGGACGAATTGGGCAATCAGCCCCAGCATTTT. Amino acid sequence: CSAKDELGNQPQHF.

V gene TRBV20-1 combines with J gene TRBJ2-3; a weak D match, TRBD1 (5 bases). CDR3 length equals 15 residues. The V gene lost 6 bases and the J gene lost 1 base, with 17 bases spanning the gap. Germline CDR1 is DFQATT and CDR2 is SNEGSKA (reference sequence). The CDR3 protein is CSARLGLFGTDTQYF. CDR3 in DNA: TGCAGTGCCCGATTGGGGCTTTTCGGCACAGATACGCAGTATTTT.

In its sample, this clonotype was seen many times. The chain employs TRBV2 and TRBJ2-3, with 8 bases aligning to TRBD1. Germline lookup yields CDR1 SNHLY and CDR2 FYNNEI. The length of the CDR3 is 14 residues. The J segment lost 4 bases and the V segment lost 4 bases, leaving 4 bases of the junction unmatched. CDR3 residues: CASSGTGWADTQYF. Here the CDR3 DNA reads TGTGCCAGCAGTGGGACAGGGTGGGCAGATACGCAGTATTTT.